One and the same sample provided the 8 T cell receptor beta chains below, sequenced in a study of cytomegalovirus exposure and HLA in healthy donors. 13 Jbeta primers and 60 Vbeta primers were used for the PCR. Profiled with immunoSEQ multiplex PCR; TCRdb holds only in-frame clones, not every one. The repertoire consists of almost 200,000 clones, with about 80% occurring once and the leading ten covering 3.5% to 5%. Sample: PBMCs. All receptors come from a woman aged 25 to 39 in good health and CMV-seropositive.

Only a few counts were recorded for this clone. This rearrangement joins TRBV5-8 to TRBJ1-2; D may be TRBD1 (5 bases). Germline V CDR1 and CDR2: SGHTS, YDEGEE. V was clipped by 4 bases and J by 2 bases, with 12 bases between them. The CDR3 length is 14 residues. The CDR3 loop reads CASSGGKQNYGYTF. CDR3 sequence (DNA): TGTGCCAGCAGCGGGGGGAAGCAGAACTATGGCTACACCTTC.

The DNA of the CDR3 is TGTGCCAGTAGTATAAGAAGTGCGGTTGAGCAGTTCTTC. Amino acid sequence: CASSIRSAVEQFF. This chain links TRBV19 with TRBJ2-1; D is unclear. Looked up from germline, CDR1 is LNHDA and CDR2 is SQIVND (reference sequence). Trimming stripped 2 bases from V and 9 bases from J, with 11 bases between. The CDR3 is made up of 13 amino acids.

V and J are TRBV4-3 and TRBJ1-2; maybe TRBD1 (5 bases). V lost 2 bases, J lost 9 bases, and 7 bases lay in between. This CDR3 region has 11 residues. Germline V lookup: CDR1 LGHNA, CDR2 YSLEER. The CDR3 DNA is TGCGCCAGCAGCCAACAGGGTCGCTACACCTTC. The encoded protein is CASSQQGRYTF.

There are a few counts of this clone. The rearrangement links TRBV25-1 to TRBJ2-7; D is undetermined. CDR3 length: 11 residues. Trimming shortened V by 5 bases and J by 4 bases, and 6 bases separated the two germline ends. Germline CDR1 is MGHDK and CDR2 is SYGVNS. This chain's CDR3 is CASSPAYEQYF. CDR3 nucleotide sequence: TGTGCCAGCAGTCCCGCGTACGAGCAGTACTTC.

The chain uses TRBV25-1 and TRBJ2-1; no clear D gene. This CDR3 comprises 15 residues. Looked up from germline, CDR1 is MGHDK and CDR2 is SYGVNS. V gave up 7 bases and J gave up 0 bases, with 13 bases separating them. For the CDR3, the DNA is TGTGCCAGCAAAGGTCGCGGCAGCTCCTACAATGAGCAGTTCTTC. Amino acid sequence: CASKGRGSSYNEQFF.

The CDR3 region has the DNA TGTGCCAGCAGCGTAGGGGCGGGGCGGGGGATCACAGATACGCAGTATTTT. Translation gives CASSVGAGRGITDTQYF. The chain links TRBV9 to TRBJ2-3, with 7 bases matching TRBD2. V gave up 0 bases and J gave up 2 bases; unmatched junction bases: 9. This CDR3 is built from 17 residues. Per germline, CDR1 SGDLS and CDR2 YYNGEE.

Of note for this clone: One end of the junction does not line up with germline, which may come from a read error. The chain employs TRBV7-2 and TRBJ1-4; D may be TRBD1 (6 bases). Germline CDR1 is SGHTA and CDR2 is FQGNSA. The CDR3 totals 16 residues. In DNA, the CDR3 is TGTGCCAGCAGTTTAGTACCCGGGACACAGAATGAAAAACTGTTTTTT. Translating it yields CASSLVPGTQNEKLFF.

V and J are TRBV19 and TRBJ1-2, with D possibly being TRBD1 (6 bases). Germline V gives CDR1 LNHDA, CDR2 SQIVND (reference sequence). Trimming took off 9 bases at V and 7 bases at J, with 9 bases between the two ends. The length of the CDR3 is 10 residues. This chain's CDR3 is CASRGGGYTF. The CDR3 nucleotides are TGTGCCAGCAGAGGGGGTGGCTACACCTTC.